These T cell receptor beta chains were read from a single sample in a study of blood T cell repertoires in COVID-19. Sequencing used immunoSEQ multiplex PCR; TCRdb keeps in-frame clones, though not all of them. The data show some 370,000 clones, with around 87% seen just once and less than 11% held by the top ten. The sequenced material came from peripheral blood. The receptor source for this set is a woman between 25 and 40 years old with COVID-19, enrolled during active disease. Each CDR3 is given with its conserved first and last residue. D genes are given only for firm matches. Clone size, where shown, is once, few, many, or a class for clones that have expanded.

j_gene: TRBJ2-2; abundance: -; v_gene: TRBV5-1; len: 15; d_gene: TRBD1; CDR3nt: TGCGCCAGCAGCCCCCGACAGGGAAACACCGGGGAGCTGTTTTTT; CDR3aa: CASSPRQGNTGELFF
j_gene: TRBJ2-7; abundance: -; v_gene: TRBV24-1; len: 12; d_gene: -; CDR3nt: TGTGCCACCAGTGATTCAGTTAACGAGCAGTACTTC; CDR3aa: CATSDSVNEQYF
j_gene: TRBJ2-5; abundance: -; v_gene: TRBV6-2/TRBV6-3; len: 11; d_gene: -; CDR3nt: TGTGCCAGCAGCCCCCGGGGGACCCAGTACTTC; CDR3aa: CASSPRGTQYF
j_gene: TRBJ2-3; abundance: -; v_gene: TRBV28; len: 11; d_gene: -; CDR3nt: TGTGCCAGCACCAACACAGATACGCAGTATTTT; CDR3aa: CASTNTDTQYF
j_gene: TRBJ2-1; abundance: -; v_gene: TRBV5-1; len: 14; d_gene: TRBD1; CDR3nt: TGCGCCAGCAGCTTGGGACAGGGGCGGGATGAGCAGTTCTTC; CDR3aa: CASSLGQGRDEQFF
j_gene: TRBJ2-1; abundance: -; v_gene: TRBV16; len: 18; d_gene: -; CDR3nt: TGTGCCAGCAGCCAATCCGTCCTGGGGGGCGGGAGCTTCGATGAGCAGTTCTTC; CDR3aa: CASSQSVLGGGSFDEQFF
j_gene: TRBJ2-7; abundance: once; v_gene: TRBV25-1; len: 12; d_gene: TRBD1; CDR3nt: TGTGCCAGCAGGGACAGGGTCTACGAGCAGTACTTC; CDR3aa: CASRDRVYEQYF
j_gene: TRBJ2-1; abundance: once; v_gene: TRBV4-1; len: 15; d_gene: -; CDR3nt: TGCGCCAGCAGCCATGCACCCAGCTCCTACAATGAGCAGTTCTTC; CDR3aa: CASSHAPSSYNEQFF
j_gene: TRBJ2-7; abundance: -; v_gene: TRBV5-5; len: 13; d_gene: -; CDR3nt: TGTGCCAGCAGCTTGGAAGGGGCCGGGGAGCAGTACTTC; CDR3aa: CASSLEGAGEQYF
j_gene: TRBJ1-5; abundance: once; v_gene: TRBV2; len: 14; d_gene: TRBD1; CDR3nt: TGTGCCAGCAGCGGACAGGGTAGAAATCAGCCCCAGCATTTT; CDR3aa: CASSGQGRNQPQHF
j_gene: TRBJ2-7; abundance: few; v_gene: TRBV28; len: 14; d_gene: -; CDR3nt: TGTGCCAGCAGTTCGGACAGTGGGTCCAACGAGCAGTACTTC; CDR3aa: CASSSDSGSNEQYF
j_gene: TRBJ1-4; abundance: once; v_gene: TRBV25-1; len: 14; d_gene: -; CDR3nt: TGTGCCAGCAGTGACAGGGAGGGATGGGAAAAACTGTTTTTT; CDR3aa: CASSDREGWEKLFF
j_gene: TRBJ2-1; abundance: -; v_gene: TRBV11-2; len: 14; d_gene: TRBD1; CDR3nt: TGTGCCAGCAGCTTGGGACAGGGAAACAATGAGCAGTTCTTC; CDR3aa: CASSLGQGNNEQFF
j_gene: TRBJ2-2; abundance: -; v_gene: TRBV11-2; len: 18; d_gene: TRBD1; CDR3nt: TGTGCCAGCAGCCCGGGACAGGGAAGCGGAAGGAACACCGGGGAGCTGTTTTTT; CDR3aa: CASSPGQGSGRNTGELFF
j_gene: TRBJ2-7; abundance: -; v_gene: TRBV27; len: 13; d_gene: TRBD1; CDR3nt: TGTGCCAGCAGTTTCGGGGACAGGGCAGAGCAGTACTTC; CDR3aa: CASSFGDRAEQYF
j_gene: TRBJ2-2; abundance: -; v_gene: TRBV5-1; len: 14; d_gene: -; CDR3nt: TGCGCCAGCAGCTTGGCTTCCCGGACCGGGGAGCTGTTTTTT; CDR3aa: CASSLASRTGELFF
j_gene: TRBJ2-5; abundance: -; v_gene: TRBV27; len: 15; d_gene: TRBD1; CDR3nt: TGTGCCAGCAGTTTCTGGACAGGGACGGAAGAGACCCAGTACTTC; CDR3aa: CASSFWTGTEETQYF
j_gene: TRBJ2-5; abundance: -; v_gene: TRBV3-1/TRBV3-2; len: 13; d_gene: TRBD1; CDR3nt: TGTGCCAGCAGCTCGGGACAGCCGTCGACCCAGTACTTC; CDR3aa: CASSSGQPSTQYF
j_gene: TRBJ2-7; abundance: -; v_gene: TRBV5-1; len: 14; d_gene: -; CDR3nt: TGCGCCAGCAGCTTGTCAGGAAGCTCCTACGAGCAGTACTTC; CDR3aa: CASSLSGSSYEQYF
j_gene: TRBJ2-7; abundance: -; v_gene: TRBV6-1; len: 14; d_gene: TRBD1; CDR3nt: TGTGCCAGCTGTGATCTTATTACAGGGGTCGAGCAGTACTTC; CDR3aa: CASCDLITGVEQYF
j_gene: TRBJ2-1; abundance: -; v_gene: TRBV5-1; len: 15; d_gene: -; CDR3nt: TGCGCCAGCAGCCGAGGGCATAGCTCCTACAATGAGCAGTTCTTC; CDR3aa: CASSRGHSSYNEQFF
j_gene: TRBJ1-4; abundance: -; v_gene: TRBV27; len: 15; d_gene: -; CDR3nt: TGTGCCAGCAGTCCACCAGGGGCAACTAATGAAAAACTGTTTTTT; CDR3aa: CASSPPGATNEKLFF
j_gene: TRBJ2-3; abundance: -; v_gene: TRBV12-2; len: 16; d_gene: -; CDR3nt: TGTGCAAGTCGCTTATGGCTAGCGGGTAGCACAGATACGCAGTATTTT; CDR3aa: CASRLWLAGSTDTQYF
j_gene: TRBJ2-2; abundance: once; v_gene: TRBV12-5; len: 13; d_gene: -; CDR3nt: TGTGCTAGTGGTACCGCCGGGTCCGGGGAGCTGTTTTTT; CDR3aa: CASGTAGSGELFF
j_gene: TRBJ2-7; abundance: -; v_gene: TRBV6-2/TRBV6-3; len: 14; d_gene: TRBD1; CDR3nt: TGTGCCAGCAGTTACCCCGCCAGGGGGTACGAGCAGTACTTC; CDR3aa: CASSYPARGYEQYF
j_gene: TRBJ1-5; abundance: few; v_gene: TRBV28; len: 13; d_gene: -; CDR3nt: TGTGCCAGCAGTCAGGGGATCAATCAGCCCCAGCATTTT; CDR3aa: CASSQGINQPQHF
j_gene: TRBJ1-2; abundance: -; v_gene: TRBV5-4; len: 16; d_gene: -; CDR3nt: TGTGCCAGCAGCTTGGACGGGAGGGCAGAAAACTATGGCTACACCTTC; CDR3aa: CASSLDGRAENYGYTF
j_gene: TRBJ2-2; abundance: -; v_gene: TRBV5-6; len: 15; d_gene: -; CDR3nt: TGTGCCAGCAGCTGGCAGGGGACCGGCACCGGGGAGCTGTTTTTT; CDR3aa: CASSWQGTGTGELFF
j_gene: TRBJ1-4; abundance: -; v_gene: TRBV6-5; len: 14; d_gene: -; CDR3nt: TGTGCCAGCAGTCCAGGGTCAACTAATGAAAAACTGTTTTTT; CDR3aa: CASSPGSTNEKLFF
j_gene: TRBJ2-7; abundance: -; v_gene: TRBV2; len: 13; d_gene: TRBD1; CDR3nt: TGTGGCAGCGGCAGGGACAGGGCCGACGAGCAGTACTTC; CDR3aa: CGSGRDRADEQYF
j_gene: TRBJ2-3; abundance: -; v_gene: TRBV6-2/TRBV6-3; len: 14; d_gene: -; CDR3nt: TGTGCCAGCAGTTCTAGAGGCTCTACAGATACGCAGTATTTT; CDR3aa: CASSSRGSTDTQYF
j_gene: TRBJ2-1; abundance: -; v_gene: TRBV29-1; len: 14; d_gene: -; CDR3nt: TGCAGCGTTGAAGACCACGGCGGATACAATGAGCAGTTCTTC; CDR3aa: CSVEDHGGYNEQFF
j_gene: TRBJ2-1; abundance: -; v_gene: TRBV5-6; len: 15; d_gene: -; CDR3nt: TGTGCCAGCAGCTTGGGGAGATGGCCCTACAATGAGCAGTTCTTC; CDR3aa: CASSLGRWPYNEQFF
j_gene: TRBJ2-5; abundance: once; v_gene: TRBV6-5; len: 14; d_gene: -; CDR3nt: TGTGCCAGCAGTTACTCGCAGGGGACAGAGACCCAGTACTTC; CDR3aa: CASSYSQGTETQYF
j_gene: TRBJ1-6; abundance: few; v_gene: TRBV9; len: 13; d_gene: -; CDR3nt: TGTGCCAGCAGCCCGGGAATAAATTCACCCCTCCACTTT; CDR3aa: CASSPGINSPLHF
j_gene: TRBJ1-2; abundance: -; v_gene: TRBV18; len: 15; d_gene: TRBD1; CDR3nt: TGTGCCAGCTCACCACGCACTGAGGGGGCCTTTGGCTACACCTTC; CDR3aa: CASSPRTEGAFGYTF
j_gene: TRBJ2-2; abundance: -; v_gene: TRBV10-1; len: 15; d_gene: -; CDR3nt: TGCGCCAGCAGTGATAAGGGGAACCCCTACGGGGAGCTGTTTTTT; CDR3aa: CASSDKGNPYGELFF
j_gene: TRBJ2-6; abundance: -; v_gene: TRBV6-4; len: 15; d_gene: -; CDR3nt: TGTGCCAGCAGTGAGGGCGACTCTGGGGCCAACGTCCTGACTTTC; CDR3aa: CASSEGDSGANVLTF
j_gene: TRBJ1-6; abundance: few; v_gene: TRBV28; len: 14; d_gene: -; CDR3nt: TGTGCAGCGGCGCAGGGGATCGGGAATTCACCCCTCCACTTT; CDR3aa: CAAAQGIGNSPLHF
j_gene: TRBJ2-3; abundance: -; v_gene: TRBV6-5; len: 15; d_gene: TRBD1; CDR3nt: TGTGCCAGCAGCCAGACGGGACAGAACACAGATACGCAGTATTTT; CDR3aa: CASSQTGQNTDTQYF
j_gene: TRBJ2-1; abundance: -; v_gene: TRBV6-2/TRBV6-3; len: 14; d_gene: -; CDR3nt: TGTGCCAGCAGTTACTCGATCGGGGACAATGAGCAGTTCTTC; CDR3aa: CASSYSIGDNEQFF
j_gene: TRBJ2-4; abundance: -; v_gene: TRBV7-8; len: 17; d_gene: TRBD1; CDR3nt: TGTGCCAGCAGCCCCTCGGGACAGTGGCTAGCCAAAAACATTCAGTACTTC; CDR3aa: CASSPSGQWLAKNIQYF
j_gene: TRBJ1-2; abundance: -; v_gene: TRBV4-1; len: 14; d_gene: -; CDR3nt: TGCGCCAGCAGCCAAGATCCAGGGGCGAATGGCTACACCTTC; CDR3aa: CASSQDPGANGYTF
j_gene: TRBJ2-3; abundance: -; v_gene: TRBV7-2; len: 16; d_gene: -; CDR3nt: TGTGCCAGCAGCCCGGGGTGGCGGACTAGCACAGATACGCAGTATTTT; CDR3aa: CASSPGWRTSTDTQYF
j_gene: TRBJ2-5; abundance: -; v_gene: TRBV29-1; len: 12; d_gene: TRBD2; CDR3nt: TGCAGCGTTGGAATAGCGGGAGAGACCCAGTACTTC; CDR3aa: CSVGIAGETQYF
j_gene: TRBJ1-2; abundance: -; v_gene: TRBV6-5; len: 13; d_gene: -; CDR3nt: TGTGCCAGCAGCGCACAGGGCCTCTATGGCTACACCTTC; CDR3aa: CASSAQGLYGYTF
j_gene: TRBJ2-1; abundance: -; v_gene: TRBV2; len: 12; d_gene: -; CDR3nt: TGTGCCAGCACCCGAGAAGGGGATGAGCAGTTCTTC; CDR3aa: CASTREGDEQFF
j_gene: TRBJ2-7; abundance: -; v_gene: TRBV28; len: 12; d_gene: -; CDR3nt: TGTGCCAGCAGTCCCGACATCTACGAGCAGTACTTC; CDR3aa: CASSPDIYEQYF
j_gene: TRBJ2-1; abundance: -; v_gene: TRBV4-1; len: 16; d_gene: TRBD2; CDR3nt: TGCGCCAGCAGCCAACCCCGGAGCGGGAGGGGGAATGAGCAGTTCTTC; CDR3aa: CASSQPRSGRGNEQFF
j_gene: TRBJ1-2; abundance: -; v_gene: TRBV7-8; len: 14; d_gene: -; CDR3nt: TGTGCCAGCAGCTGGCCGACACCGGGGTATGGCTACACCTTC; CDR3aa: CASSWPTPGYGYTF
j_gene: TRBJ2-7; abundance: -; v_gene: TRBV7-9; len: 13; d_gene: -; CDR3nt: TGTGCCAGCAGCTCTATGACGGGATACGAGCAGTACTTC; CDR3aa: CASSSMTGYEQYF
j_gene: TRBJ1-2; abundance: -; v_gene: TRBV28; len: 13; d_gene: TRBD1; CDR3nt: TGTGCCAGCAGTCTTACGACAGGGTTTGGCTACACCTTC; CDR3aa: CASSLTTGFGYTF